This T cell receptor beta chain was profiled in a study of T cell responses to AZD1222 COVID-19 vaccine. Study outcomes and limitations: The study identified only a handful of AZD1222 recipients as seropositive at baseline. Clonal diversity may have been underestimated, and the donors were mostly white British, with more females than males.

The junction had 5 bases not matched to a gene; V was cut back by 5 bases and J by 2 bases. Germline CDR1 MNHNY, CDR2 SVGAGI (reference sequence). CDR3 length: 16 residues. Generated by immunoSEQ multiplex PCR, the TCRdb table keeps only in-frame clones and is missing some. The sample includes approximately 150,000 clones, around 94% seen only once; the top ten take over 4.5%. Both about-4-week and about-12-week second-dose recipients were combined. On this clone: What it binds is not known.

Specimen: peripheral blood, collected 28 days after the second AZD1222 dose. This receptor was taken from an adult who received the AZD1222 COVID-19 vaccine. This sequence joins TRBV6-6 and TRBJ1-4; 10 bases match TRBD1. The CDR3 loop reads CASSRDRGLTNEKLFF. The CDR3 DNA follows: TGTGCCAGCAGTCGAGACAGGGGGCTGACTAATGAAAAACTGTTTTTT.